This T cell receptor (beta chain) was obtained from a study of cytomegalovirus exposure and HLA in healthy donors. The PCR used 60 Vbeta and 13 Jbeta primers. Here immunoSEQ multiplex PCR was the method, and the copy in TCRdb shows in-frame clones only, minus some. The repertoire holds approximately 140,000 clones, with around four fifths as singletons. The CDR3 is made up of 12 amino acids. V lost 6 bases and J lost 6; bases outside the gene matches: 2. The germline V gene has CDR1 KGHSH and CDR2 LQKENI. This chain joins TRBV18 and TRBJ1-5; 7 positions match TRBD1. Sequencing input: PBMCs. The TCR originated in a woman between 40 and 50 years old in good health and CMV-seropositive. The CDR3 DNA reads as TGTGCCAGCTCGACAGGGACTCAGCCCCAGCATTTT. Its protein is CASSTGTQPQHF.